A selection of T cell receptor beta chains follows, all from one sample in a study of T cell repertoires in cytomegalovirus infection. TCRdb called the reads again in MiXCR, with one record for every CDR3 protein. The sample includes about 700,000 distinct CDR3 sequences, 30% to 40% seen only once; the top ten take approximately 18%. Antigens of these TCRs are unknown. Here the sequenced sample was cultured PBMCs, taken from culture after CMV antigen stimulation. The receptors were sampled from a human donor in good health (CMV status not recorded). Some clones in this sample may be carry-over from other donors' samples. CDR3s include the opening cysteine and the closing phenylalanine or tryptophan. The D gene is left open where the match is weak.

TRBJ1-6 | TRBD1 | TRBV7-8 | CAGRQGNSPLHF
TRBJ2-3 | - | TRBV2 | CASSRVQGLDTQYF
TRBJ2-7 | TRBD1 | TRBV7-7 | CASSPNTGGEQYF
TRBJ1-5 | - | TRBV7-2 | CASSPPGEGNQPQHF
TRBJ2-1 | - | TRBV14 | CASAALDAPLGEQFF
TRBJ1-6 | - | TRBV12-3/TRBV12-4 | CASRDGGYSPLHF
TRBJ1-5 | - | TRBV2 | CASSEARARGNQPQHF
TRBJ1-1 | TRBD1 | TRBV18 | CASSPTGVPEAFF
TRBJ1-1 | - | TRBV19 | CASSRDSAGTEAFF
TRBJ2-2 | TRBD1 | TRBV28 | CASSLSRDRPSLNTGELFF
TRBJ2-1 | - | TRBV7-9 | CASSYGAGTDNEQFF
TRBJ2-4 | TRBD2 | TRBV7-2 | CASRGTSGSNIQYF
TRBJ2-2 | - | TRBV7-6 | CASSLIGAPTGELFF
TRBJ1-5 | TRBD1 | TRBV6-1 | CASSRTGSNQPQHF